This T cell receptor beta chain derives from a study of Graves' ophthalmopathy and Graves' hyperthyroidism. Deletions cut 3 bases from V and 2 bases from J, with 10 bases between. Germline V gives CDR1 KGHDR, CDR2 SFDVKD. The CDR3 has 15 amino acids. Whole-study findings and limits: This model predicted ophthalmopathy progression (sensitivity around 71%, specificity around 72%).

All donors with ophthalmopathy were recorded as having moderate-to-severe activity, CAS ≥3, NOSPECS ≥4 and a duration under 3 months. Uncontrolled infections, pregnancy, lactation or other autoimmune diseases led to patient exclusion. About 10 ml of fresh blood yielded the PBMCs by density gradient. This clonotype was recorded at least ten times. The antigen is unknown. Researchers took RNA transcripts and amplified TCR beta CDR3 regions from them. First-round RT-PCR used HTBI primers; second-round multiplex PCR followed. TCRdb re-called the multiplex PCR reads with MiXCR, one entry per CDR3 protein. The top ten clones hold more than 8.5% of a sample with roughly 500,000 distinct CDR3 sequences, approximately 14% of them seen once.

The clonotype originates from a woman aged 25-40 years with Graves' ophthalmopathy. The V call is TRBV24-1, the J call TRBJ1-5; TRBD1 might be the D (5 bases). Sequenced: blood. The CDR3 here is CATSDTGERNQPQHF. As DNA, the CDR3 is TGTGCCACCAGTGATACGGGGGAGCGCAATCAGCCCCAGCATTTT.